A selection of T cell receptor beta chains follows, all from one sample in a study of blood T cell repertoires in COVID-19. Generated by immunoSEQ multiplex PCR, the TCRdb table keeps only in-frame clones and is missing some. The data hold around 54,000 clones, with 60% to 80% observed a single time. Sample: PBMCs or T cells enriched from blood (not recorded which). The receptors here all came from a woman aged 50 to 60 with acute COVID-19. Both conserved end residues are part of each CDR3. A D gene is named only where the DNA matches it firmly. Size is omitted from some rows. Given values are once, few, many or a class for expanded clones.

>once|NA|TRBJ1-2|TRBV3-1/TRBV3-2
TGTGCCAGCAGCCGTCGGAGAGACTATGGCTACACCTTC
CASSRRRDYGYTF
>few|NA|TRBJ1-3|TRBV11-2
TGTGCCAGCAGCTTAGCCCATACTTCTGGAAACACCATATATTTT
CASSLAHTSGNTIYF
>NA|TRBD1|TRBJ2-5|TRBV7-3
TGTGCCAGCAGCGTTAACGTAGGACAGGGAGAGACCCAGTACTTC
CASSVNVGQGETQYF
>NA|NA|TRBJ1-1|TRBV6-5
TGTGCCAGCAGTACCCGATCGGGGATGAACACTGAAGCTTTCTTT
CASSTRSGMNTEAFF
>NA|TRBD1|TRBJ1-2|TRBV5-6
TGTGCCAGCAGCCGGGGGGGACAGGGACCCTATGGCTACACCTTC
CASSRGGQGPYGYTF
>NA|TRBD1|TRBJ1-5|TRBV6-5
TGTGCCAGCAGTACGGACAGGGGGAATCAGCCCCAGCATTTT
CASSTDRGNQPQHF
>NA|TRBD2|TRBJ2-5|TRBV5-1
TGCGCCAGCAGGCCCGGACTAGCGGGGGGATCAAAACAGTACTTC
CASRPGLAGGSKQYF
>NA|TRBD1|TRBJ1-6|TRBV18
TGTGCCAGCTCACCACCGGGGACAGGGGGTTTACTGAATTCACCCCTCCACTTT
CASSPPGTGGLLNSPLHF
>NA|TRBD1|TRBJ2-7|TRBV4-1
TGCGCCAGCAGCCAAGGGACAGGAGAGTACGAGCAGTACTTC
CASSQGTGEYEQYF
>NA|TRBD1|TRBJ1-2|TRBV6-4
TGTGCCAGCAGGGACCGGGACAGGGGGAGGAAATATGGCTACACCTTC
CASRDRDRGRKYGYTF
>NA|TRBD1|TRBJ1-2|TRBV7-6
TGTGCCAGCAGCTTCGAAGACAGGGGTAGGGGCGGCTACACCTTC
CASSFEDRGRGGYTF
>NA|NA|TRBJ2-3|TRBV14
TGTGCCAGCAGCCCCCAGGGCTTAAATACGCAGTATTTT
CASSPQGLNTQYF
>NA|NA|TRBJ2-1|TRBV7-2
TGTGCCAGCAGCTTAGGAGAGGCTAGTCTTTTAGGTGAGCAGTTCTTC
CASSLGEASLLGEQFF
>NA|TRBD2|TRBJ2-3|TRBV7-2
TGTGCCAGCAGCTTGGGGCTAGCGGGGGTGACAGATACGCAGTATTTT
CASSLGLAGVTDTQYF
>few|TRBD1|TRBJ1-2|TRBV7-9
TGTGCCAGCACCCACACCCGGACAGGGACCTACACCTTC
CASTHTRTGTYTF
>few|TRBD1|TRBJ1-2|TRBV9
TGTGCCAGCAGCTTCCGGGACAGGGGGCGAAGCACCTTC
CASSFRDRGRSTF
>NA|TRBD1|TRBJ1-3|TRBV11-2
TGTGCCAGCAGCGACAGGGGATCTGGAAACACCATATATTTT
CASSDRGSGNTIYF
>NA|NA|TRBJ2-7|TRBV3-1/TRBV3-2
TGTGCCAGCAGCCAAGTCAGACACTACGAGCAGTACTTC
CASSQVRHYEQYF
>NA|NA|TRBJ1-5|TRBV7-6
TGTGCCAGCAGCTTATCAAGCAATCAGCCCCAGCATTTT
CASSLSSNQPQHF
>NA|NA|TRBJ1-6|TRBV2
TGTGCCAGCAGTCCAGGGGAGTATTCACCCCTCCACTTT
CASSPGEYSPLHF
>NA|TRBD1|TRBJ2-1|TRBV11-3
TGTGCCAGCAGCGTGACAGGGGCGGATTACAATGAGCAGTTCTTC
CASSVTGADYNEQFF
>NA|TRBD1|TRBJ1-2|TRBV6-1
TGTGCCAGCAGTGATCTCCGGGACAGGGGGGATGGCTACACCTTC
CASSDLRDRGDGYTF
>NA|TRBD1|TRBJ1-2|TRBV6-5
TGTGCCAGCAGTCCGACAGGGGGTCTCTATGGCTACACCTTC
CASSPTGGLYGYTF
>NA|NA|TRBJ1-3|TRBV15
TGTGCCACCAGCAGAGATCCGGGAACTGGAAACACCATATATTTT
CATSRDPGTGNTIYF
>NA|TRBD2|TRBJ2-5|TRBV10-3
TGTGCCATCAACGATGGACTAGCGGGACGCGAGACCCAGTACTTC
CAINDGLAGRETQYF
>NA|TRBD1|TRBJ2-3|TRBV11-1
TGTGCCAGCAGCCAGCATACAGGGGTGAGCACAGATACGCAGTATTTT
CASSQHTGVSTDTQYF
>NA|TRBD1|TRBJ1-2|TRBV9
TGTGCCAGCAGCCCGAGCCCGACAGGGTTTAACGGCTACACCTTC
CASSPSPTGFNGYTF
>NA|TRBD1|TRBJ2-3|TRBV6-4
TGTGCCAGCAGTGACGTGGGACAGGGGAGCCCAGATACGCAGTATTTT
CASSDVGQGSPDTQYF
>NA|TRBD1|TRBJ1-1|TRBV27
TGTGCCAGCAGTAGGGTTCAGGGGGCTTTTGAAGCTTTCTTT
CASSRVQGAFEAFF
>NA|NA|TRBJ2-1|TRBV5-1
TGCGCCAGCAGCATTAGCGGCCGCTACAATGAGCAGTTCTTC
CASSISGRYNEQFF
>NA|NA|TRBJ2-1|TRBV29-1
TGCAGCGTTGACGAGGTGGCCTACAATGAGCAGTTCTTC
CSVDEVAYNEQFF
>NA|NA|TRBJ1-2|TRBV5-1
TGCGCCAGCAGCGTACAGGGAGGGGATGGCTACACCTTC
CASSVQGGDGYTF
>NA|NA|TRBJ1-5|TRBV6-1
TGTGCCAGCAGTGAAATGATAAAGAACAGCGGGTCTCAGCCCCAGCATTTT
CASSEMIKNSGSQPQHF
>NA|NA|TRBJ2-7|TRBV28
TGTGCCAGCACCGGGGGGGGACAGGGCTCCTACGAGCAGTACTTC
CASTGGGQGSYEQYF
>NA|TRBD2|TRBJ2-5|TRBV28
TGTGCCAGCAGTTTGGTGGCTAGCGGGGGGGTGGAGACCCAGTACTTC
CASSLVASGGVETQYF
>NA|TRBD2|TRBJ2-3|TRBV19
TGTGCCAGTACCCTAGCGGGGGGGCTAGCGCAGTATTTT
CASTLAGGLAQYF
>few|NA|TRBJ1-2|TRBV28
TGTGCCAGCAGTTTAAGGGGGAAATATGGCTACACCTTC
CASSLRGKYGYTF
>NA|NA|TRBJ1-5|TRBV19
TGTGCCAGTACCCCGGGAGGGGACTATCAGCCCCAGCATTTT
CASTPGGDYQPQHF
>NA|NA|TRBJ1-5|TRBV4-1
TGCGCCAGCAGCCAAGCTTGGGCGGGTCAGCCCCAGCATTTT
CASSQAWAGQPQHF
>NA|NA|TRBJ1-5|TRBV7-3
TGTGCCAGCAGCTTGGGGCCCGAGCAGCCCCAGCATTTT
CASSLGPEQPQHF
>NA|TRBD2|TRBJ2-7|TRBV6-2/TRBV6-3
TGTGCCAGCAGTTACCCTCCGAGCTCTAGCGGGGGGAGGTACGAGCAGTACTTC
CASSYPPSSSGGRYEQYF
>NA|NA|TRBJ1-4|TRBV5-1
TGCGCCAGCAGCTCAAGACAGGCTGCAACTAATGAAAAACTGTTTTTT
CASSSRQAATNEKLFF
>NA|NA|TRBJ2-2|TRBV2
TGTGCCAGCAGAACAGGGTCTAACACCGGGGAGCTGTTTTTT
CASRTGSNTGELFF
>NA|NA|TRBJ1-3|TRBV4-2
TGTGCCAGCAGCCAAGAATTGAGCTCTGGAAACACCATATATTTT
CASSQELSSGNTIYF
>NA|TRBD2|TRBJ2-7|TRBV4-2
TGTGCCAGCAGCCAGCGGGAGTTCTCCTACGAGCAGTACTTC
CASSQREFSYEQYF
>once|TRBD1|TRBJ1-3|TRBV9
TGTGCCAGCAGCGTAGGGGGACAGCGTTATGGAAACACCATATATTTT
CASSVGGQRYGNTIYF
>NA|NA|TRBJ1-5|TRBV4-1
TGCGCCAGCAGCCAGTACGGGAATTCGAATCAGCCCCAGCATTTT
CASSQYGNSNQPQHF
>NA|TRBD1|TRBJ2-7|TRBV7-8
TGTGCCAGCAGCTGGGGACAGCTCTACGAGCAGTACTTC
CASSWGQLYEQYF
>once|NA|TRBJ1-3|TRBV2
TGTGCCAGCAGTGAAGTGACAGCTGGAAACACCATATATTTT
CASSEVTAGNTIYF
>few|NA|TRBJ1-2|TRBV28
TGTGCCAGCAGGGGCTACATCGATCGCCCCTATGGCTACACCTTC
CASRGYIDRPYGYTF
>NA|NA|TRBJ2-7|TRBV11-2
TGTGCCAGCAGCTTAACGGGTAGCGAGCAGTACTTC
CASSLTGSEQYF
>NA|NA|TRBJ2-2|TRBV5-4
TGTGCCAGCAGCTTGGCCGTTGGAGGAACCGGGGAGCTGTTTTTT
CASSLAVGGTGELFF
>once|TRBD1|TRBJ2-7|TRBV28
TGTGCCAGCAGTTTCTCGGGACAGACCGCCTACGAGCAGTACTTC
CASSFSGQTAYEQYF
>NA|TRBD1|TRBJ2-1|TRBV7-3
TGTGCCAGCAGCCCCGATACCGGGACAGCCTACAATGAGCAGTTCTTC
CASSPDTGTAYNEQFF
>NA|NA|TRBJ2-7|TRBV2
TGTGCCAGCAGTGCGTTTGAGGACAGCTCCTACGAGCAGTACTTC
CASSAFEDSSYEQYF